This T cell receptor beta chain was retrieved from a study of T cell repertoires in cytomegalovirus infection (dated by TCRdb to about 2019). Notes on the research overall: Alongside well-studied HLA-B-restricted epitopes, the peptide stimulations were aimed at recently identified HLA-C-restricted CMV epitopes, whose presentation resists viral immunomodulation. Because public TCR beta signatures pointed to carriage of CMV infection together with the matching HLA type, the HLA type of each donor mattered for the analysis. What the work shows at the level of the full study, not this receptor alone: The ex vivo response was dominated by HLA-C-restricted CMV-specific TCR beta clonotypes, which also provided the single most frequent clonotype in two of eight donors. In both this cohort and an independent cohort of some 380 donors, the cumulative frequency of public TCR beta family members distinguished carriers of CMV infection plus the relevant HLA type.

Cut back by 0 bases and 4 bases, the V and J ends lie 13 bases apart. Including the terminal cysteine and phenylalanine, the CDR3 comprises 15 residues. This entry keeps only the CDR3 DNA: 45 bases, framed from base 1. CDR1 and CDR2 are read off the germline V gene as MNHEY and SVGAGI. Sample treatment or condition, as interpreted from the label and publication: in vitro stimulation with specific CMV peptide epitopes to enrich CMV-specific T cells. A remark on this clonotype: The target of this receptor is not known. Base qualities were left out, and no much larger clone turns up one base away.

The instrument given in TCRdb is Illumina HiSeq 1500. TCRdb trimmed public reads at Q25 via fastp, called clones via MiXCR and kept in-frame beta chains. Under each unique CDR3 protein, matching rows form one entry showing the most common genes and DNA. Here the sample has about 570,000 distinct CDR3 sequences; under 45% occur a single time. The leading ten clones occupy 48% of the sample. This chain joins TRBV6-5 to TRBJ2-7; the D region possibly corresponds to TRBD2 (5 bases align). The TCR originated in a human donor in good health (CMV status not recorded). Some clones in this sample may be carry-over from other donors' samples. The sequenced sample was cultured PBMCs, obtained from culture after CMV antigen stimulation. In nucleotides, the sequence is TGTGCCAGCAGTTACTCGAGGGAGTTTCGGTACGAGCAGTACTTC. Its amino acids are CASSYSREFRYEQYF.